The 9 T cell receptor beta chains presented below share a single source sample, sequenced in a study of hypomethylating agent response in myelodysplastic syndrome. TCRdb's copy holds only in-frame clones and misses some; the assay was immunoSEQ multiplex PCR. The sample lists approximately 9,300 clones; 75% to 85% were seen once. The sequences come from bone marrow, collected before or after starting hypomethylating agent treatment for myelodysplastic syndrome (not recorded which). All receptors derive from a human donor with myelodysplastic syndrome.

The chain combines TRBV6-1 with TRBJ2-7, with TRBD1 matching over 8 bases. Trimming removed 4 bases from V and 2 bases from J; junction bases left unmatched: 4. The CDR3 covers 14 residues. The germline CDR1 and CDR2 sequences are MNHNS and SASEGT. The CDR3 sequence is CASSVRTGPYEQYF. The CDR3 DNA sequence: TGTGCCAGCAGTGTCCGGACAGGGCCCTACGAGCAGTACTTC.

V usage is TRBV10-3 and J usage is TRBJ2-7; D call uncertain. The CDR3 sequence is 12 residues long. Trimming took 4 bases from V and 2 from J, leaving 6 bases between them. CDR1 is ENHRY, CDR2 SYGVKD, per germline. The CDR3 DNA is TGTGCCATCAGTGGGGCAACCTACGAGCAGTACTTC. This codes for CAISGATYEQYF.

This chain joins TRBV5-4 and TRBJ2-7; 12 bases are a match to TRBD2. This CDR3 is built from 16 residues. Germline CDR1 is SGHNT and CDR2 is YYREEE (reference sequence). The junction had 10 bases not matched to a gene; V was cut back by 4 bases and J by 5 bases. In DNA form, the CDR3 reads TGTGCCAGCAGCCCCGGCGGGACTAGCGGGTCTAACGAGCAGTACTTC. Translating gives CASSPGGTSGSNEQYF.

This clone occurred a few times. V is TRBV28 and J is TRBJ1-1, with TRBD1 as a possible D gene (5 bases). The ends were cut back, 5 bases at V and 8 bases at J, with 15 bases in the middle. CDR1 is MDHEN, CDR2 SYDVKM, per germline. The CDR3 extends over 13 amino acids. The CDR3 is CASSPVDSSEAFF. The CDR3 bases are TGTGCCAGCAGTCCTGTAGACAGTTCCGAAGCTTTCTTT. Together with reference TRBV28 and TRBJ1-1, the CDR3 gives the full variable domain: DVKVTQSSRYLVKRTGEKVFLECVQDMDHENMFWYRQDPGLGLRLIYFSYDVKMKEKGDIPEGYSVSREKKERFSLILESASTNQTSMYLCASSPVDSSEAFFGQGTRLTVV.

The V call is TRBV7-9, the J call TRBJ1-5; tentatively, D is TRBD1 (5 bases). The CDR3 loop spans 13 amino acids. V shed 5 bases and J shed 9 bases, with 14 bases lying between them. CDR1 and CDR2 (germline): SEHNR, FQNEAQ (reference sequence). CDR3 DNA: TGTGCCAGCAGCCCAGAGGGACCGCGGCCCCAGCATTTT. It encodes CASSPEGPRPQHF.

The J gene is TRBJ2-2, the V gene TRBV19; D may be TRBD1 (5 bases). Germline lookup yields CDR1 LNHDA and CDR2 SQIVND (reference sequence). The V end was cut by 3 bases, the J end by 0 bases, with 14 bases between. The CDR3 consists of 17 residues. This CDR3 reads CASSILRRGANTGELFF. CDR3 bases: TGTGCCAGTAGTATTCTTCGAAGGGGCGCGAACACCGGGGAGCTGTTTTTT.

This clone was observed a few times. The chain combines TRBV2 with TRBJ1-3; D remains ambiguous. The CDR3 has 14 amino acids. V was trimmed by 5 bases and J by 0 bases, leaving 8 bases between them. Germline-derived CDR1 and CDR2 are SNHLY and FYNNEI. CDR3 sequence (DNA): TGTGCCAGCAGTCAGACGGTCTCTGGAAACACCATATATTTT. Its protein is CASSQTVSGNTIYF. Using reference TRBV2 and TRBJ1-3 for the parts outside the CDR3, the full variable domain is EPEVTQTPSHQVTQMGQEVILRCVPISNHLYFYWYRQILGQKVEFLVSFYNNEISEKSEIFDDQFSVERPDGSNFTLKIRSTKLEDSAMYFCASSQTVSGNTIYFGEGSWLTVV.

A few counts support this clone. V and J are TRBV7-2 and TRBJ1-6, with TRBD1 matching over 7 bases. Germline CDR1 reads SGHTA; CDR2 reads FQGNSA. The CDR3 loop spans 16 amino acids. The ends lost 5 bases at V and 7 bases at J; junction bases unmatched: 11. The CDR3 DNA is TGTGCCAGCAGCCAGGAGGGGGCCCTATTGAATTCACCCCTCCACTTT. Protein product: CASSQEGALLNSPLHF. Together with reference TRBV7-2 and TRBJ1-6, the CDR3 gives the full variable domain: GAGVSQSPSNKVTEKGKDVELRCDPISGHTALYWYRQSLGQGLEFLIYFQGNSAPDKSGLPSDRFSAERTGGSVSTLTIQRTQQEDSAVYLCASSQEGALLNSPLHFGNGTRLTVT.

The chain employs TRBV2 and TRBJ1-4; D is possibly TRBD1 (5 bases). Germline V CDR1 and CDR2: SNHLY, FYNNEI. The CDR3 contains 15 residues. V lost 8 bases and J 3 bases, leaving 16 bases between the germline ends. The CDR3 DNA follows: TGTGCCAGCGGCGAACCGGGGACTCCTAATGAAAAACTGTTTTTT. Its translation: CASGEPGTPNEKLFF.